These T cell receptor beta chains were read from a single sample in a study of resident and recirculating memory T cells in vitiligo. Some clones are missing from TCRdb's copy, which holds only in-frame ones; the method was immunoSEQ multiplex PCR. The top ten clones hold around 4.7% of a sample with approximately 69,000 clones, approximately 90% of them seen once. The sequencing input was blood. These receptors came from a male donor with vitiligo. Both conserved end residues are part of each CDR3. D genes are given only for firm matches. Only some rows state a clone size, as once, few, many or a class for expanded clones.

few,15,TRBD2,TRBV4-2,TRBJ2-3,CASSQDAGGPDTQYF,TGTGCCAGCAGCCAAGATGCGGGGGGGCCAGATACGCAGTATTTT
NA,14,NA,TRBV28,TRBJ1-3,CASRVGGSGNTIYF,TGTGCCAGCCGAGTGGGGGGATCTGGAAACACCATATATTTT
NA,14,NA,TRBV29-1,TRBJ1-2,CSVDPGQSQYGYTF,TGCAGCGTTGACCCTGGACAGTCCCAGTATGGCTACACCTTC
NA,13,NA,TRBV28,TRBJ1-2,CASSPHINYGYTF,TGTGCCAGTTCACCACACATTAACTATGGCTACACCTTC
NA,14,TRBD1,TRBV6-5,TRBJ2-4,CASSRSTGVNIQYF,TGTGCCAGCAGTCGATCGACAGGGGTCAACATTCAGTACTTC
NA,17,NA,TRBV13,TRBJ1-6,CASTVRGGGTGNSPLHF,TGTGCCAGCACCGTCCGGGGGGGTGGGACTGGTAATTCACCCCTCCACTTT
NA,12,TRBD1,TRBV6-5,TRBJ1-6,CASRTGYSPLHF,TGTGCCAGCAGGACAGGGTATTCACCCCTCCACTTT
NA,14,NA,TRBV6-1,TRBJ1-6,CASTERYEGSPLHF,TGTGCCAGCACTGAGCGTTATGAGGGTTCACCCCTCCACTTT
NA,15,TRBD2,TRBV5-4,TRBJ2-7,CASSLAGGLSYEQYF,TGTGCCAGCAGCTTGGCGGGGGGGCTCTCCTACGAGCAGTACTTC
once,16,NA,TRBV6-5,TRBJ2-6,CASSYLPTSGANVLTF,TGTGCCAGCAGCTACCTACCCACCTCTGGGGCCAACGTCCTGACTTTC
NA,15,TRBD1,TRBV27,TRBJ1-5,CASSLGTGSNQPQHF,TGTGCCAGCAGTTTAGGGACAGGTTCGAATCAGCCCCAGCATTTT
NA,17,TRBD1,TRBV5-6,TRBJ1-2,CASSTGQEWFSSSGYTF,TGTGCCAGCAGCACCGGACAGGAATGGTTCTCCTCTAGTGGCTACACCTTC
NA,16,TRBD1,TRBV7-9,TRBJ1-2,CASSSPQGQRTGGYTF,TGTGCCAGCAGCTCCCCCCAGGGACAGAGGACGGGGGGCTACACCTTC
NA,15,NA,TRBV14,TRBJ1-3,CASSQEPGSGNTIYF,TGTGCCAGCAGCCAAGAGCCAGGCTCTGGAAACACCATATATTTT
NA,15,NA,TRBV27,TRBJ2-7,CASSSLFRGRYEQYF,TGTGCCAGCAGTTCCCTATTCAGGGGACGCTACGAGCAGTACTTC
NA,15,TRBD1,TRBV2,TRBJ1-2,CASSDSGTAYYGYTF,TGTGCCAGCAGTGATTCCGGGACAGCCTATTACGGCTACACCTTC
NA,14,TRBD1,TRBV27,TRBJ1-2,CASSFGQGSYGYTF,TGTGCCAGCAGTTTCGGACAGGGTTCCTATGGCTACACCTTC
NA,12,NA,TRBV4-1,TRBJ2-1,CASSQTAGEQFF,TGCGCCAGCAGCCAGACCGCCGGGGAGCAGTTCTTC
NA,15,TRBD1,TRBV9,TRBJ1-3,CASRLGTGAGNTIYF,TGTGCCAGCAGGTTGGGAACAGGGGCCGGAAACACCATATATTTT
NA,15,NA,TRBV29-1,TRBJ2-5,CSVKGALGSKETQYF,TGCAGCGTTAAAGGGGCTCTCGGATCAAAAGAGACCCAGTACTTC
NA,13,NA,TRBV6-5,TRBJ2-3,CASIGGWADTQYF,TGTGCCAGCATTGGGGGGTGGGCAGATACGCAGTATTTT
NA,16,NA,TRBV9,TRBJ1-2,CASSVSSRTSAYGYTF,TGTGCCAGCAGCGTATCTAGCAGGACGTCCGCCTATGGCTACACCTTC
NA,17,TRBD2,TRBV9,TRBJ2-4,CASSASGTSGGKDIQYF,TGTGCCAGCAGCGCCTCCGGGACTAGCGGGGGGAAGGACATTCAGTACTTC
NA,16,TRBD1,TRBV7-8,TRBJ1-1,CASSLNRQGRDTEAFF,TGTGCCAGCAGCCTTAACCGACAGGGGAGGGACACTGAAGCTTTCTTT
NA,14,NA,TRBV6-5,TRBJ2-3,CASSRQPSTDTQYF,TGTGCCAGCAGTCGACAGCCTAGCACAGATACGCAGTATTTT
NA,14,TRBD1,TRBV9,TRBJ1-2,CASSVGQGKSGYTF,TGTGCCAGCAGCGTAGGACAGGGGAAATCTGGCTACACCTTC
few,17,TRBD1,TRBV5-1,TRBJ1-6,CASSWTGADLHNSPLHF,TGCGCCAGCAGCTGGACAGGGGCTGATCTCCATAATTCACCCCTCCACTTT
NA,14,NA,TRBV7-3,TRBJ1-1,CASSSTPGGAEAFF,TGTGCCAGCAGCTCTACCCCCGGCGGGGCTGAAGCTTTCTTT
NA,16,TRBD1,TRBV7-2,TRBJ1-1,CASSFLIGQGRPEAFF,TGTGCCAGCAGCTTCTTAATAGGACAGGGGAGGCCTGAAGCTTTCTTT
NA,18,TRBD2,TRBV5-1,TRBJ2-5,CASSRGLAGGTVQETQYF,TGCGCCAGCAGCCGGGGACTAGCGGGGGGTACCGTACAAGAGACCCAGTACTTC
once,14,TRBD1,TRBV28,TRBJ1-2,CASSLTGENYGYTF,TGTGCCAGCAGTTTGACAGGGGAGAACTATGGCTACACCTTC